This T cell receptor (beta chain) was recorded in a study of blood T cells in healthy people across ages. General study findings and limits: The study found more naive CD4+ cells and higher diversity in long-lived than aged donors.

A sample-barcoded 5' primer and a J-beta primer mix were used in a second PCR of roughly 7 to 11 cycles. A tag from a template-switch adaptor with 12 random nucleotides marked each cDNA molecule. One entry per CDR3 protein, called by TCRdb with MiXCR from the 5' RACE reads. Altogether about 720,000 distinct CDR3 sequences are present, about 24% being singletons, with the ten largest covering around 22%. This clonotype was observed a few times. Its antigen is unknown. Each sample yielded at least 6 million isolated PBMCs. Extraction yielded at least 6 micrograms of total RNA per sample. The germline CDR1 and CDR2 sequences are DFQATT and SNEGSKA (reference sequence). The CDR3 is 17 amino acids.

V and J are TRBV20-1 and TRBJ2-5; D gene unclear. The J call may be incorrect, as the DNA end agrees better with TRBJ2-7. Sequenced input: blood. The receptor was derived from a man in his 70s in good health. The CDR3 DNA reads TGCAGTGCTAGAGGGCCTGCTCATTTTGGGGTAATCTACGAGCAGTACTTC. It translates to CSARGPAHFGVIYEQYF.